Described below is a single TCR beta chain sequence and its context. It was with random hexamers that 0.5 to 1 ug RNA was reverse transcribed. Amplification of TCR beta CDR3 spanned 54 Vbeta and 13 Jbeta via immunoSEQ multiplex PCR. TCRdb independently ran MiXCR on the immunoSEQ multiplex PCR reads; one entry per CDR3 protein. The sample holds some 300,000 distinct CDR3 sequences, approximately 89% seen once. The length of the CDR3 is 11 residues. This sample was taken from a study of CD8 T cells in Susac syndrome. The sequenced sample consisted of CD8+ T cells from PBMCs. The gene calls are TRBV21-1 and TRBJ2-1; no DNA check was done on the table's D call, TRBD1. TRBV21-1 represents a pseudogene. The receptor comes from a human donor with multiple sclerosis. The CDR3, as DNA: TGTGCCAGCAGCAAAGGGATCCCCTCTTTCTTC. Protein: CASSKGIPSFF.